A single sample is the source of the 15 T cell receptor beta chains below, sequenced in a study of cytotoxic CD8 clonotypes in ibrutinib-treated CLL. This table comes from immunoSEQ multiplex PCR, and its TCRdb copy is limited to in-frame clones, with some not included. The table has about 140,000 clones, about 72% seen once. The material was PBMCs, obtained after 12 months of ibrutinib treatment. The receptors come from a human donor with chronic lymphocytic leukemia.

The V and J genes are TRBV5-1 and TRBJ2-2, with 9 positions matching TRBD2. CDR1 and CDR2 (germline): SGHRS, YFSETQ. Trimming at V came to 4 bases and at J to 2 bases, leaving 6 bases not matched to a gene. The CDR3 sequence is 16 residues long. The DNA for the CDR3 is TGCGCCAGCAGCCCAGGGACTAGCAGCAACACCGGGGAGCTGTTTTTT. This translates into CASSPGTSSNTGELFF.

This rearrangement joins TRBV6-4 to TRBJ1-2; D call uncertain. V was pared by 2 bases and J by 8 bases, with 9 bases between. CDR1 is MRHNA, CDR2 SNTAGT, per germline. The length of the CDR3 is 12 residues. The CDR3 sequence: CASSDTGRGYTF. In DNA, the CDR3 is TGTGCCAGCAGTGACACGGGGAGAGGCTACACCTTC.

The chain has TRBV27 and TRBJ1-4, with a possible D match to TRBD1 (6 bases). Trimming shortened V by 1 base and J by 6 bases, and 12 bases separated the two germline ends. The CDR3 is 15 residues long. Germline V gene lookup returns CDR1 MNHEY and CDR2 SMNVEV (reference sequence). For the CDR3, the DNA is TGTGCCAGCAGTTTATTCTCGGACAGCTATGAAAAACTGTTTTTT. Translated: CASSLFSDSYEKLFF.

This clone was seen just once. This rearrangement joins TRBV5-1 to TRBJ2-5; D may be TRBD1 (6 bases). The germline V gene encodes CDR1 SGHRS and CDR2 YFSETQ. The CDR3 loop spans 15 amino acids. Trimming removed 2 bases at V and 5 bases at J, with 16 bases between. The CDR3 DNA follows: TGCGCCAGCAGCTTATCAGGGGCGTGGACGGAGACCCAGTACTTC. Its translation is CASSLSGAWTETQYF.

This sequence joins TRBV7-8 and TRBJ1-1; 8 nucleotides match TRBD1. The J segment lost 6 bases and the V segment lost 1 base, leaving 4 bases of the junction unmatched. This CDR3 spans 14 amino acids. Germline V CDR1 and CDR2: SGHVS, FQNEAQ. CDR3 amino acids: CASSLVTGGPEAFF. The DNA of the CDR3 is TGTGCCAGCAGCTTAGTTACAGGGGGTCCTGAAGCTTTCTTT.

V usage is TRBV7-9 and J usage is TRBJ1-1; TRBD1 is a possible D gene (5 bases). The germline V gene has CDR1 SEHNR and CDR2 FQNEAQ (reference sequence). CDR3 length equals 12 residues. V was trimmed by 4 bases and J by 4 bases, leaving 7 bases between them. CDR3 sequence: CASSSGFTEAFF. CDR3 DNA: TGTGCCAGCAGCTCAGGGTTCACTGAAGCTTTCTTT.

V usage is TRBV6-5 and J usage is TRBJ2-7; TRBD2 matches at 10 bases. Germline CDR1 and CDR2: MNHEY and SVGAGI. The CDR3 sequence is 14 residues long. V lost 2 bases, J lost 5 bases, and 3 bases stayed unmatched. The CDR3 bases are TGTGCCAGCAGTTACAGAGCGGGGGGGAACGAGCAGTACTTC. Encoded protein: CASSYRAGGNEQYF.

V usage is TRBV28 and J usage is TRBJ2-1; a possible D gene is TRBD1 (5 bases). The V end was cut by 3 bases, the J end by 0 bases, with 12 bases between. Per the germline V gene, CDR1 is MDHEN and CDR2 is SYDVKM. CDR3 size: 16 residues. CDR3 nucleotides: TGTGCCAGCAGTTTCCCAGGGTACGGCTCCTACAATGAGCAGTTCTTC. As protein: CASSFPGYGSYNEQFF.

CDR3 DNA: TGTGCCAGCAGTCTAGGGACTAGCGGGAAGGATACGCAGTATTTT. Translation: CASSLGTSGKDTQYF. The rearrangement links TRBV27 to TRBJ2-3; 13 bases are a match to TRBD2. This CDR3 contains 15 residues. Germline loops: CDR1 MNHEY, CDR2 SMNVEV (reference sequence). The ends lost 5 bases at V and 6 bases at J; junction bases unmatched: 5.

V usage is TRBV30 and J usage is TRBJ1-2; TRBD1 is a possible D gene (6 bases). Looked up from germline, CDR1 is GTSNPN and CDR2 is SVGIG (reference sequence). The CDR3 extends over 16 amino acids. Trimming removed 3 bases from V and 4 bases from J, with 21 bases in between. The CDR3 protein is CAWRGEGGSVPYGYTF. CDR3 DNA: TGTGCCTGGAGAGGGGAGGGGGGATCAGTACCCTATGGCTACACCTTC.

This clone appeared many times. The J gene is TRBJ1-5, the V gene TRBV6-5; a weak D match, TRBD1 (6 bases). CDR1 is MNHEY, CDR2 SVGAGI, per germline. V was clipped by 7 bases and J by 1 base, with 11 bases between them. The CDR3 totals 14 residues. The CDR3 nucleotides are TGTGCCAGCAAAAGGACAGCCAGCAATCAGCCCCAGCATTTT. Amino acid sequence: CASKRTASNQPQHF.

CDR3 nucleotide sequence: TGTGCCAGCAACGACAGGGGTTATGGCTACACCTTC. It translates to CASNDRGYGYTF. This chain uses TRBV7-2 with TRBJ1-2, with 8 bases identical to TRBD1. Germline CDR1 reads SGHTA; CDR2 reads FQGNSA. The ends lost 7 bases at V and 5 bases at J; junction bases unmatched: 3. This CDR3 has 12 amino acids. Full variable domain (outside the CDR3, taken from reference TRBV7-2 and TRBJ1-2): GAGVSQSPSNKVTEKGKDVELRCDPISGHTALYWYRQSLGQGLEFLIYFQGNSAPDKSGLPSDRFSAERTGGSVSTLTIQRTQQEDSAVYLCASNDRGYGYTFGSGTRLTVV.

V and J are TRBV15 and TRBJ2-1; 15 positions agree with TRBD2. Germline CDR1 reads LNHNV; CDR2 reads YYDKDF (reference sequence). CDR3 size: 19 residues. V gave up 4 bases and J gave up 0 bases; unmatched junction bases: 7. The CDR3 protein is CATSTAGTSGGYSYNEQFF. The CDR3 bases are TGTGCCACCAGCACCGCGGGGACTAGCGGGGGGTACTCCTACAATGAGCAGTTCTTC.

The chain uses TRBV19 and TRBJ2-2, with TRBD2 matching over 7 bases. The CDR3 runs 12 residues. Germline CDR1 is LNHDA and CDR2 is SQIVND (reference sequence). V trimming: 3 bases; J trimming: 13 bases; junction bases outside the gene matches: 5. Written as DNA, the CDR3 is TGTGCCAGTAGTATCCCGGGGGGTGGGCTGTTTTTT. It encodes CASSIPGGGLFF.

The rearrangement joins TRBV19 to TRBJ2-7, with 8 bases that match TRBD1. The CDR3 loop spans 17 amino acids. After removal of 4 bases from V and 1 base from J, the junction contained 12 bases not matched to a gene. Germline CDR1 and CDR2: LNHDA and SQIVND (reference sequence). CDR3 DNA sequence: TGTGCCAGTAGTACGAGGCAGGGGGCGGGATTTTCCTACGAGCAGTACTTC. Protein sequence: CASSTRQGAGFSYEQYF.